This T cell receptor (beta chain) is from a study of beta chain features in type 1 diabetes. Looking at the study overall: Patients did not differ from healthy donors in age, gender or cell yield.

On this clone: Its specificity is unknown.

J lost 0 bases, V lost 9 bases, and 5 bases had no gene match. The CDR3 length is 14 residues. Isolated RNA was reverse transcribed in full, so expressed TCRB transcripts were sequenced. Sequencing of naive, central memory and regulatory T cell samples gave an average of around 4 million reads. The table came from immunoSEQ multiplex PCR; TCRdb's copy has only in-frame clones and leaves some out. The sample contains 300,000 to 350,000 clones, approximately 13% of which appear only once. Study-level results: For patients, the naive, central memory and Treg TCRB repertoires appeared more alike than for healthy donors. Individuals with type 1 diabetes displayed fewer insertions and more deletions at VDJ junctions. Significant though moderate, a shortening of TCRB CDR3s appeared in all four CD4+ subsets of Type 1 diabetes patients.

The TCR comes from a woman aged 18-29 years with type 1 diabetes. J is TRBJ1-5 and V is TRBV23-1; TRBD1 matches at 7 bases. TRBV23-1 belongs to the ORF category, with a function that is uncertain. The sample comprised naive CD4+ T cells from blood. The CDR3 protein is CARGTANSNQPQHF. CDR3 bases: TGCGCCAGAGGGACAGCAAATAGCAATCAGCCCCAGCATTTT.